These 3 T cell receptor beta chains share one sample of origin, sequenced in a study of beta chain features in type 1 diabetes. Overall study results and limits: In all four CD4+ subsets, TCRB CDR3 length was significantly, moderately reduced in type 1 diabetes.

Expressed TCRB transcripts were sequenced after all isolated RNA was converted to cDNA. Sequenced by immunoSEQ multiplex PCR; TCRdb stores in-frame clones only, minus some. The data contain 280,000 or so clones, approximately 15% of them singletons. The antigens for these receptors are not known. Material: naive CD4+ T cells from blood. Source of these receptors: a man between 18 and 35 years old with type 1 diabetes.

The chain has TRBV7-9 and TRBJ2-6, with a weak D call TRBD2 (5 bases). This CDR3 has 14 residues. Germline values: CDR1 SEHNR, CDR2 FQNEAQ (reference sequence). In DNA form, the CDR3 reads TGTGCGACCCGGGATAAGTCTGGGGCCAACGTCCTGACTTTC. This encodes CATRDKSGANVLTF.

This clone has a handful of counts. The V and J genes are TRBV28 and TRBJ1-5; 8 nucleotides agree with TRBD1. V gave up 5 bases and J gave up 1 base; unmatched junction bases: 4. This CDR3 is built from 15 residues. The germline V gene encodes CDR1 MDHEN and CDR2 SYDVKM. The CDR3 protein is CASSPGQASNQPQHF. CDR3 sequence (DNA): TGTGCCAGCAGTCCGGGACAGGCAAGCAATCAGCCCCAGCATTTT.

This clone was counted a few times. The chain combines TRBV5-1 with TRBJ2-1; 12 bases are shared with TRBD2. The CDR3 length is 16 residues. Germline CDR1 and CDR2: SGHRS and YFSETQ. Unmatched junction bases numbered 5, after V lost 4 bases and J lost 3 bases. The CDR3 DNA follows: TGCGCCAGCAGCCCGACTAGCGGGAGAATCTACAATGAGCAGTTCTTC. Its protein product is CASSPTSGRIYNEQFF.